The following is a TCR beta chain sequence with its context. These data are taken from a study of blood T cell repertoires in COVID-19. Study-wide background: Samples came from the United States, Italy and Spain, spanning acute and convalescent COVID-19. The cDNA or gDNA used as material had been derived from T cells, B-cell-depleted T cells, or PBMCs.

CDR3 length: 14 amino acids. The V gene lost 2 bases and the J gene lost 3 bases, with 11 bases spanning the gap. CDR1 and CDR2 from the germline V gene are SGHRS and YFSETQ. In the source study's methods: Reference gene primer amplification gave estimated nucleated cell counts. Assay: immunoSEQ multiplex PCR; the TCRdb copy retains only in-frame clones and omits some. V and J calls and clone size are those listed in that table; D and trimming were worked out from the DNA. This sample has about 300,000 clones; 85% to 90% occur once, and the top ten carry approximately 4.6%. This TCR derives from a man aged 40-49 years with acute or convalescent COVID-19. The genes are TRBV5-1 and TRBJ1-1, with D perhaps TRBD1 (5 bases). The sequenced material came from peripheral blood. The DNA of the CDR3 is TGCGCCAGCAGCTTTTGGGACTTTGACACTGAAGCTTTCTTT. Its translation is CASSFWDFDTEAFF.